Below, one T cell receptor (beta chain) is given with its context. As yet, its antigen is unknown. This entry belongs to a study of cytomegalovirus exposure and HLA in healthy donors. About the research overall: Approximately 190 million T cells yielded approximately 100 million unique TCR beta sequences, as an earlier analysis found.

CDR1 and CDR2 from the germline V gene are SGHVS and FQNEAQ. J gave up 0 bases and V 5 bases, and 5 bases lay outside the gene matches. The CDR3 totals 16 residues. The PCR was carried out with 60 Vbeta primers and 13 Jbeta primers. Generated by immunoSEQ multiplex PCR, the TCRdb table keeps only in-frame clones and is missing some. The sample shows approximately 180,000 clones, about 88% of them seen only once. Study-level results: Excluded: some indistinguishable V segments such as TRBV6-2 and TRBV6-3.

Sequencing was done on a sample of PBMCs. This sequence joins TRBV7-8 and TRBJ2-2, with TRBD1 matching 8 bases. This TCR was sampled from a woman under 30 in good health and CMV-seronegative. CDR3 nucleotide sequence: TGTGCCAGCAGCACCCGGGACAGGCCGAACACCGGGGAGCTGTTTTTT. It encodes CASSTRDRPNTGELFF.